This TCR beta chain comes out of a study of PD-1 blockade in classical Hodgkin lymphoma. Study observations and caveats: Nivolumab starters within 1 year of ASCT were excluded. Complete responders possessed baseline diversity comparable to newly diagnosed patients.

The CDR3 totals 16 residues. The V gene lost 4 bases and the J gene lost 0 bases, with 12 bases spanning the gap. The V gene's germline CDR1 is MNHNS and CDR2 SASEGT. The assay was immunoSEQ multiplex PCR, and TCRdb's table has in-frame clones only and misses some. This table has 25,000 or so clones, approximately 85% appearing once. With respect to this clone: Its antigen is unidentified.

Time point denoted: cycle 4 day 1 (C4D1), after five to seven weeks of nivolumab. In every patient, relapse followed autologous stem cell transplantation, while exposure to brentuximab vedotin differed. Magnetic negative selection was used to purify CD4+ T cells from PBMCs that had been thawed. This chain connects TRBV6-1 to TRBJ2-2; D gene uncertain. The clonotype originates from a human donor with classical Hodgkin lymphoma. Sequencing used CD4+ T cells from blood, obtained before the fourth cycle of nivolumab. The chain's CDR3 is CASSGFRPSNTGELFF. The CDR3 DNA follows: TGTGCCAGCAGTGGATTCCGACCTTCGAACACCGGGGAGCTGTTTTTT.